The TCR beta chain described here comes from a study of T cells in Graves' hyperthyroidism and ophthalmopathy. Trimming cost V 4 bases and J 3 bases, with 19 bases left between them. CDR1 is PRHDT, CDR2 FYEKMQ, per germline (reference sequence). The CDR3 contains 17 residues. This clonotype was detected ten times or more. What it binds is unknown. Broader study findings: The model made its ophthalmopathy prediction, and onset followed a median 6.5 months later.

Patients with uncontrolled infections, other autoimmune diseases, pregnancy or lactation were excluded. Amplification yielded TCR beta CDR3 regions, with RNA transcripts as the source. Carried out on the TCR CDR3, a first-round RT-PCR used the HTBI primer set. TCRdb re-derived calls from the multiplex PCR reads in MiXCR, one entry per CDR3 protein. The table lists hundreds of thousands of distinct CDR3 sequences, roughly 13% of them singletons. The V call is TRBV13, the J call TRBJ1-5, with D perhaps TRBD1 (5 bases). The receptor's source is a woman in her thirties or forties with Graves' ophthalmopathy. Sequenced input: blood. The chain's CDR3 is CASSSGRGLGINQPQHF. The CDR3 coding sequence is TGTGCCAGCAGCTCCGGGAGGGGTCTTGGGATCAATCAGCCCCAGCATTTT.